This T cell receptor (beta chain) was obtained from a study of blood T cell repertoires in COVID-19. Germline loops: CDR1 MDHEN, CDR2 SYDVKM. CDR3 size: 17 residues. V shed 1 base, J shed 7 bases, and the junction held 10 bases outside the gene matches. The cohort comprised adults aged roughly 18 to 95 years residing in some 24 US areas. Clinical history reported by participants formed the basis on which cohorts were assigned. Within 2 weeks before study entry, exposed participants met a COVID-19 case. Sequenced by immunoSEQ multiplex PCR; TCRdb stores in-frame clones only, minus some. The profile shows 300,000 or so clones, about nine tenths of them singletons.

The source of this sequence is a woman in her fifties or sixties who had been exposed to COVID-19. The chain carries TRBV28 and TRBJ1-6; TRBD1 agrees at 7 bases. The specimen was PBMCs or T cells enriched from blood (not recorded which). The CDR3 region is CASSLFAGGTANSPLHF. The CDR3 DNA reads TGTGCCAGCAGTTTATTTGCAGGGGGGACGGCAAATTCACCCCTCCACTTT. The variable domain in full, with the rest retrieved from reference TRBV28 and TRBJ1-6, is DVKVTQSSRYLVKRTGEKVFLECVQDMDHENMFWYRQDPGLGLRLIYFSYDVKMKEKGDIPEGYSVSREKKERFSLILESASTNQTSMYLCASSLFAGGTANSPLHFGNGTRLTVT.